This section outlines one T cell receptor beta chain sequence together with its context. These data are taken from a study of blood T cell repertoires in COVID-19. Participants spanned ages about 18 to 90 years and resided in roughly 22 US areas. Donors were grouped by their self-reported clinical history. This CDR3 contains 18 residues. CDR1 and CDR2 (germline): SEHNR, FQNEAQ (reference sequence). Trimming took 0 bases from V and 4 from J; bases not matched to a gene: 12. Methods used by the authors: From reference gene primer amplification, estimates of nucleated cell counts were derived. Method: immunoSEQ multiplex PCR; TCRdb's copy keeps in-frame clones and lacks some. V and J calls and clone size follow that table, whereas D and trimming were derived from the DNA. The sample yields more than 300,000 clones, about 88% seen once.

The sequence came from a woman between 18 and 30 years old who had recovered from COVID-19. The sample consisted of PBMCs or T cells enriched from blood (not recorded which). The J gene is TRBJ1-3, the V gene TRBV7-9; 7 bases are shared with TRBD1. The CDR3 here is CASSLALPDRRDGNTIYF. The CDR3 DNA is TGTGCCAGCAGCTTAGCGCTACCGGACAGGCGCGACGGAAACACCATATATTTT.